The 11 T cell receptor beta chains reported below all come from one sample, sequenced in a study of cytomegalovirus exposure and HLA in healthy donors. Primers for the PCR totalled 60 Vbeta and 13 Jbeta. TCRdb's table, derived via immunoSEQ multiplex PCR, lists solely in-frame clones and lacks some. This repertoire shows 130,000 or so clones, 70% to 80% found once; its top ten account for under 2%. The sequenced material came from PBMCs. The receptors shown here come from a female donor in good health and CMV-seropositive.

The gene calls are TRBV14 and TRBJ1-2; 10 bases fit TRBD1. The V segment lost 4 bases and the J segment 5 bases; nucleotides outside the gene matches: 7. The CDR3 is 15 amino acids. Germline-derived CDR1 and CDR2 are SGHDN and FVKESK. CDR3 bases: TGTGCCAGCAGCCCGCTGGGACAGGGGTCTTATGGCTACACCTTC. Protein: CASSPLGQGSYGYTF.

The rearrangement uses TRBV7-9 and TRBJ2-7, with TRBD2 identical over 13 bases. The CDR3 runs 16 residues. The germline gives CDR1 SEHNR, CDR2 FQNEAQ (reference sequence). With V trimmed by 1 base and J by 5 bases, 5 bases remained unmatched. CDR3 in DNA: TGTGCCAGCAGCTTAGGAAGACTAGCGGGGGGCCACGAGCAGTACTTC. It yields the protein CASSLGRLAGGHEQYF.

This chain links TRBV19 with TRBJ2-4; the D gene is possibly TRBD1 (6 bases). Per germline, CDR1 LNHDA and CDR2 SQIVND (reference sequence). The CDR3 sequence is 13 residues long. With 4 bases removed from V and 5 bases from J, the gap between germline ends came to 9 bases. CDR3 coding DNA: TGTGCCAGTAGTACACGACAGGAAAACATTCAGTACTTC. Translation: CASSTRQENIQYF.

The J gene is TRBJ2-1, the V gene TRBV2, with 8 bases that match TRBD2. Per germline, CDR1 SNHLY and CDR2 FYNNEI. Trimming took 7 bases from V and 9 from J; bases not matched to a gene: 8. This CDR3 contains 13 residues. In nucleotides, the CDR3 is TGTGCCAGCACCGAAGGGACTAGAGGTGAGCAGTTCTTC. Amino acid sequence: CASTEGTRGEQFF.

The rearrangement uses TRBV28 and TRBJ1-5; the D is unclear. CDR1 and CDR2 from the germline V gene are MDHEN and SYDVKM. This CDR3 contains 14 residues. With 2 bases removed from V and 7 bases from J, the gap between germline ends came to 12 bases. CDR3 amino acids: CASSLPHVGQPQHF. DNA for the CDR3: TGTGCCAGCAGTTTACCCCACGTCGGGCAGCCCCAGCATTTT.

The gene calls are TRBV19 and TRBJ1-1; tentatively, D is TRBD1 (5 bases). The germline gives CDR1 LNHDA, CDR2 SQIVND (reference sequence). There are 12 residues in the CDR3. V shed 6 bases and J shed 4 bases, with 9 bases lying between them. DNA of the CDR3: TGTGCCAGTAGGCATCAGGGCACTGAAGCTTTCTTT. Protein: CASRHQGTEAFF.

The chain carries TRBV10-3 and TRBJ2-2; the match to TRBD1 covers 8 bases. The germline V gene has CDR1 ENHRY and CDR2 SYGVKD. V shed 7 bases, J shed 1 base, and the junction held 11 bases outside the gene matches. The CDR3 sequence is 17 residues long. CDR3 region: CAITPSAGTGNTGELFF. CDR3 DNA: TGTGCCATCACCCCTTCCGCGGGGACAGGGAACACCGGGGAGCTGTTTTTT.

This sequence joins TRBV7-9 and TRBJ1-6; unclear D gene. The CDR3 covers 14 residues. Trimming took 3 bases from V and 7 from J, leaving 10 bases between them. Germline V gene lookup returns CDR1 SEHNR and CDR2 FQNEAQ (reference sequence). Here the CDR3 DNA reads TGTGCCAGCAGCTTCCGGGAGAGAAATTCACCCCTCCACTTT. The encoded protein is CASSFRERNSPLHF.

This chain joins TRBV30 and TRBJ1-4, with D uncertain. This CDR3 is 12 amino acids long. Per the germline V gene, CDR1 is GTSNPN and CDR2 is SVGIG (reference sequence). As DNA, the CDR3 is TGTGCAAGCGGAGGGATTAATGAAAAACTGTTTTTT. As protein: CASGGINEKLFF.

The V call is TRBV18, the J call TRBJ2-5; a possible D gene is TRBD2 (5 bases). This CDR3 is built from 15 residues. Trimming shortened V by 0 bases and J by 5 bases, and 13 bases separated the two germline ends. Germline CDR1 and CDR2: KGHSH and LQKENI. The CDR3 nucleotides are TGTGCCAGCTCACCACCCGGGCGGGTGGAGGAGACCCAGTACTTC. The encoded protein is CASSPPGRVEETQYF.

The chain combines TRBV29-1 with TRBJ1-2; a weak D match, TRBD1 (6 bases). The CDR3 consists of 13 residues. Per the germline V gene, CDR1 is SQVTM and CDR2 is ANQGSEA. V lost 7 bases, J lost 3 bases, and 15 bases lay in between. The CDR3 loop is CSAGPTGDYGYTF. CDR3 in DNA: TGCAGCGCCGGACCGACAGGCGACTATGGCTACACCTTC.